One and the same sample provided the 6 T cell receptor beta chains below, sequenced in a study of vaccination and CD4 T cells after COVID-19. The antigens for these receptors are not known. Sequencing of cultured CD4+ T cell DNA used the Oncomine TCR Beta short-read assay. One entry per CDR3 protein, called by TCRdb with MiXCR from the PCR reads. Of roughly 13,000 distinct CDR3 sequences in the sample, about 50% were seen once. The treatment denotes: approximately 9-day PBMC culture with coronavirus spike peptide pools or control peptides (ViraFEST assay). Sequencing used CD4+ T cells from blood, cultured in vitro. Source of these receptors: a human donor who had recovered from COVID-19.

This CDR3 is CASSREEYEQYF. The CDR3 DNA is TGCGCCAGCAGCCGGGAGGAGTACGAGCAGTACTTC. The gene calls are TRBV5-1 and TRBJ2-7, with 7 positions matching TRBD2. The CDR3 consists of 12 residues. Per germline, CDR1 SGHRS and CDR2 YFSETQ. J lost 4 bases, V lost 4 bases, and 2 bases had no gene match.

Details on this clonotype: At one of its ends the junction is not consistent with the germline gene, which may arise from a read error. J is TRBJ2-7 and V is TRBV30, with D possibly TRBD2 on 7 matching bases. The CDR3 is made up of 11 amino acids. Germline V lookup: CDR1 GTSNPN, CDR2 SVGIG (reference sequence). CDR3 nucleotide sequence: TGTGCCTGGAGCCAGGGAGGGGGGTTAAGCTTC. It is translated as CAWSQGGGLSF. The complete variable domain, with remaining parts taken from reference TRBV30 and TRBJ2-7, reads SQTIHQWPATLVQPVGSPLSLECTVEGTSNPNLYWYRQAAGRGLQLLFYSVGIGQISSEVPQNLSASRPQDRQFILSSKKLLLSDSGFYLCAWSQGGGLSFGPGTRLTVT.

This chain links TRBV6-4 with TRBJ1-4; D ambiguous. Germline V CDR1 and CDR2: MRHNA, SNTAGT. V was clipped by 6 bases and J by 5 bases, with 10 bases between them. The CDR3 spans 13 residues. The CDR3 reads CASRSGPNEKLFF. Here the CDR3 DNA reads TGTGCCAGCAGATCCGGACCAAATGAAAAACTGTTTTTT.

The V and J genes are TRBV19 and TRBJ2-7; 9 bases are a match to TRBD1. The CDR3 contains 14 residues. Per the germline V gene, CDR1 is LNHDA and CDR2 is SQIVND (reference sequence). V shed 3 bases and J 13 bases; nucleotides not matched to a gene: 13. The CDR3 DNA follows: TGTGCCAGTAGTATTGGTCCCACCGGGACAGGGCTCTACTTC. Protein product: CASSIGPTGTGLYF.

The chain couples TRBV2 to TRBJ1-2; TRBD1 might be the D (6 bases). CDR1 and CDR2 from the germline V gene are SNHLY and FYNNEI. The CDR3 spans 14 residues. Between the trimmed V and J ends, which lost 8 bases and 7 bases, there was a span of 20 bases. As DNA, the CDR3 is TGTGCCAGCGACAGCAGGTGGGGGGGCTCTGGCTACACCTTC. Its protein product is CASDSRWGGSGYTF.

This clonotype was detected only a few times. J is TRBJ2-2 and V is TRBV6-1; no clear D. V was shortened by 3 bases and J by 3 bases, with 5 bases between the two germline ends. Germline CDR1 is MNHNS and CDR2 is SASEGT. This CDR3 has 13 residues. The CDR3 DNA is TGTGCCAGCAGTGATTGGGACACCGGGGAGCTGTTTTTT. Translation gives CASSDWDTGELFF.